This T cell receptor beta chain is from a study of T cells in Graves' hyperthyroidism and ophthalmopathy. RNA transcripts provided the source from which TCR beta CDR3 regions were amplified. Carried out on the TCR CDR3, a first-round RT-PCR used the HTBI primer set. One entry per CDR3 protein results from TCRdb running MiXCR on the multiplex PCR reads. Of a few hundred thousand distinct CDR3 sequences listed, approximately 14% are singletons. This clonotype turned up a few times. Fresh peripheral blood, 7.5 to 10 ml, was the source of the PBMCs. CDR3 length equals 15 residues. The V segment lost 3 bases and the J segment 4 bases; nucleotides outside the gene matches: 7. Germline V gene sequence: CDR1 LNHDA, CDR2 SQIVND (reference sequence).

The J gene is TRBJ2-5, the V gene TRBV19, with TRBD1 matching 8 bases. The receptor's source is a woman aged 60-75 years with Graves' ophthalmopathy. The material sequenced was blood. Here the CDR3 DNA reads TGTGCCAGTAGTATGCGGGACAGGCTGGCAGAGACCCAGTACTTC. Protein product: CASSMRDRLAETQYF. Drawing the rest from reference TRBV19 and TRBJ2-5, the complete variable domain is DGGITQSPKYLFRKEGQNVTLSCEQNLNHDAMYWYRQDPGQGLRLIYYSQIVNDFQKGDIAEGYSVSREKKESFPLTVTSAQKNPTAFYLCASSMRDRLAETQYFGPGTRLLVL.